This T cell receptor (beta chain) emerged from a study of T cells after yellow fever vaccination (dated by TCRdb to the late 2010s). Background for the entire study: The SMART-Seq v4 Ultra Low Input RNA kit was used to prepare libraries from fractions with low cell numbers. To track T-cell clones before and after primary and booster YFV17D yellow fever vaccination, bulk TCR alpha and beta repertoires were sequenced longitudinally. Two healthy male donors made up the cohort, one aged 18 to 30 years and the other aged 30 to 40 years. Blood samples were taken at several timepoints before and after primary and secondary immunization, and bulk PBMC replicates and cell subsets were isolated.

TCR cDNA was synthesized by 5'RACE template switching, through which a universal primer site and unique molecular identifiers were introduced. Priming for cDNA synthesis came from both the TCR alpha and TCR beta constant segments. Two PCR steps were used to amplify libraries, with sample barcodes and sequencing adapters being added in the second step. Libraries were sequenced on Illumina HiSeq 2500 (2x100 bp) or NovaSeq (2x150 bp). Regarding the original processing steps: MIGEC handled demultiplexing of reads and collapsing into UMI consensus sequences, while MiXCR performed V(D)J alignment. Vaccine-responding clonotypes were defined with edgeR using replicate PBMC samples, requiring FDR below 0.01 and a log2 fold change above 5 up to day 15. Each bulk clonotype was labeled CD4 or CD8 based on which sequenced repertoire, CD4 or CD8, contained the clonotype at higher abundance. TCRdb itself trimmed the public reads at Q25 with fastp, ran MiXCR and retained productive beta chains. Duplicate CDR3 protein sequences are folded into a single record with the most common DNA and genes. TCRdb's processing, not the authors' own work, is the source of the V and J calls. The sample records some 560,000 distinct CDR3 sequences, around 17% of which are singletons. The ten top clones hold around 15% of the sample.

Study-wide findings and limitations: The secondary T-cell response was found to be weaker but faster than the primary response, with a peak reached on day 5 rather than on day 15. Most clones expanded after primary vaccination were re-detected after the booster (almost 98% of CD4 and around 88% of CD8), suggesting broad memory maintenance. Because the study included only a couple of donors, the extent to which the findings can be generalized is limited. A small share of clonotypes was detected in both CD4 and CD8 compartments, with the overlap likely arising from convergent recombination. FACS-sorted repertoires could contain abundant contaminating clonotypes from the bulk population, so computational filtering was required.

The treatment or condition label for this specimen denotes: live attenuated yellow fever vaccine strain. At every blood-draw timepoint, two biological replicates of bulk PBMCs were collected. A standard Ficoll-Paque protocol was used to isolate PBMCs from peripheral blood. RNA was extracted with TriZol from bulk PBMCs, CD4 and CD8 fractions, and dextramer-positive and dextramer-negative fractions. Details on this clonotype: This receptor's antigen is unknown. Base qualities are not recorded, but no much larger clone differs from it by a single base.

V is cut back by 5 bases and J by 7 bases, with 16 bases in the junction unmatched. From the cysteine up to the phenylalanine, the CDR3 has a length of 17 residues. Just the 51-base CDR3 DNA is kept, in frame starting at base 1. The germline V gene encodes CDR1 SEHNR and CDR2 FQNEAQ (reference sequence). This sequence originates from a man between 18 and 29 years old who received the YFV17D yellow fever vaccine. The sequencing used PBMCs, collected around 5 days after the first yellow fever vaccination. The chain is encoded by TRBV7-9 joined to TRBJ2-5, and TRBD1 matches 10 of the central bases. The CDR3 reads CASSRSGTGDPLATQYF. The bases are TGTGCCAGCAGCAGATCCGGGACAGGGGATCCCTTGGCGACCCAGTACTTC.